The rows below give T cell receptor beta chains drawn from one sample of a study of graft-versus-host responses after intestinal transplantation. Some clones are missing from TCRdb's copy, which holds only in-frame ones; the method was immunoSEQ multiplex PCR. This table holds over 90,000 clones, 91% found once. Antigens of these TCRs are unknown. The sequencing used unstimulated CD8+ T cells sorted from spleen or lymph node cells, collected before intestinal transplant. The receptor set was obtained from a human donor who received an intestinal transplant. Each CDR3 is given with its conserved first and last residue. Only part of the rows carry a size: once, few, many, or a class if the clone is expanded.

-	15	TRBV4-2	TRBJ1-4	CASSQEPGMGEKLFF
-	13	TRBV6-1	TRBJ1-1	CASSLRTGLEAFF
-	14	TRBV30	TRBJ1-5	CAWSPGDSNQPQHF
once	13	TRBV6-1	TRBJ1-1	CASNGQPNTEAFF
once	14	TRBV4-1	TRBJ2-5	CASSTKGLEETQYF
-	13	TRBV27	TRBJ1-1	CASSSTGNTEAFF
-	16	TRBV19	TRBJ1-6	CASNQGLLSYNSPLHF
-	13	TRBV29-1	TRBJ2-7	CSAGGGSSYEQYF
-	17	TRBV5-4	TRBJ1-1	CASSLEFLQGQNTEAFF
once	13	TRBV7-8	TRBJ1-1	CASSTRDFAEAFF
-	14	TRBV28	TRBJ1-1	CASSVRGMNTEAFF
-	16	TRBV15	TRBJ2-3	CATSTGLALRTDTQYF
once	16	TRBV7-8	TRBJ2-7	CASSPGLAGVNPEQYF
-	13	TRBV15	TRBJ1-5	CATSAGQNQPQHF
-	18	TRBV4-1	TRBJ2-2	CASSQTTGARPITGELFF
-	12	TRBV30	TRBJ1-1	CAWGARLFEAFF
-	14	TRBV6-1	TRBJ2-1	CASSVLDRGNEQFF
-	14	TRBV6-1	TRBJ1-1	CASTEAAGSTEAFF
-	13	TRBV5-4	TRBJ2-1	CAILPQGNNEQFF
-	17	TRBV7-9	TRBJ2-3	CASSPYLQGGDTDTQYF
once	15	TRBV7-6	TRBJ1-1	CASSLEVSGATEAFF
-	16	TRBV10-1	TRBJ2-3	CASSGLAATSTDTQYF
-	13	TRBV7-9	TRBJ1-6	CASSITDNSPLHF
-	16	TRBV19	TRBJ1-2	CASSIYSGQADYGYTF
-	14	TRBV4-1	TRBJ2-1	CASSQERVQEEQFF
-	16	TRBV5-8	TRBJ1-2	CASSLRGQPFNYGYTF
-	14	TRBV4-1	TRBJ2-1	CASSQVNGGGEQFF
once	15	TRBV28	TRBJ1-5	CASSLTGNSNQPQHF
-	15	TRBV12-5	TRBJ1-2	CASGPGTGEIYGYTF